This paragraph covers one T cell receptor (beta chain) sequence. Libraries were prepared by immunoSEQ multiplex PCR; TCRdb keeps only in-frame clonotypes and omits some of them. The sample carries fewer than 300,000 clones, roughly 90% recorded once. This sample stems from a study of blood T cell repertoires in COVID-19. Study overall: Collection of acute and convalescent COVID-19 samples took place in the United States, Italy and Spain. The analysed material was cDNA or gDNA that came from T cells, B-cell-depleted T cells, or PBMCs.

The CDR3 runs 16 residues. The sequencing sample was made of peripheral blood. This receptor was taken from a woman in her twenties or thirties with COVID-19, enrolled during active disease. This rearrangement joins TRBV21-1 to TRBJ1-1; the table's D call TRBD1 went unverified against the DNA. TRBV21-1 is flagged as a pseudogene. CDR3 sequence: CASTGPDKDLNTEAFF. Here the CDR3 DNA reads TGTGCCAGCACCGGACCGGACAAAGACTTGAACACTGAAGCTTTCTTT.